A single sample is the source of the 9 T cell receptor beta chains below, sequenced in a study of blood T cells in healthy people across ages. Alongside a J-beta primer mix, a sample-barcoded 5' primer served in a second PCR lasting roughly 6 to 11 cycles. A single record per CDR3 protein comes from TCRdb applying MiXCR to the 5' RACE reads. The sample has 1.5 million to 1.9 million distinct CDR3 sequences, about 42% seen once. The sequenced material came from blood. These receptors were taken from a woman aged 18-29 years in good health.

The rearrangement links TRBV6-5 to TRBJ1-1, with TRBD1 identical over 8 bases. V was clipped by 7 bases and J by 7 bases; unmatched bases: 14. CDR1 is MNHEY, CDR2 SVGAGI, per germline. This CDR3 has 15 residues. Here the CDR3 DNA reads TGTGCCAGCAATGGCCGGGACAGGAATAGTGGTGAAGCTTTCTTT. Encoded protein: CASNGRDRNSGEAFF.

The chain links TRBV4-3 to TRBJ2-7; 8 nucleotides line up with TRBD1. Per germline, CDR1 LGHNA and CDR2 YSLEER. The CDR3 is 16 residues long. The V gene end was trimmed by 0 bases and the J gene end by 5 bases; junction bases not matched to a gene: 9. CDR3 amino acids: CASSQDWARGLHEQYF. The CDR3 DNA sequence: TGCGCCAGCAGCCAAGATTGGGCCAGGGGGCTCCACGAGCAGTACTTC.

The rearrangement links TRBV27 to TRBJ2-7, with 11 nucleotides matching TRBD2. Germline V gene lookup returns CDR1 MNHEY and CDR2 SMNVEV (reference sequence). V lost 3 bases and J lost 7; bases outside the gene matches: 8. The CDR3 covers 15 residues. The CDR3: CASSFLAGGPEEQYF. CDR3 coding DNA: TGTGCCAGCAGTTTTCTAGCGGGGGGCCCGGAAGAGCAGTACTTC.

V gene TRBV20-1 combines with J gene TRBJ1-4, with 9 bases lining up with TRBD1. The CDR3 runs 14 residues. The V segment lost 0 bases and the J segment 5 bases; nucleotides outside the gene matches: 1. Looked up from germline, CDR1 is DFQATT and CDR2 is SNEGSKA (reference sequence). The CDR3 is CSAREDRGNEKLFF. In DNA form, the CDR3 reads TGCAGTGCTAGAGAGGACAGGGGAAATGAAAAACTGTTTTTT.

The V call is TRBV6-2 or TRBV6-3, the J call TRBJ1-1, with 7 bases aligning to TRBD1. Germline CDR1 and CDR2: MNHEY and SVGEGT. V shed 7 bases and J 4 bases; nucleotides not matched to a gene: 21. CDR3 size: 18 residues. CDR3 nucleotide sequence: TGTGCCAGCAAAGTTACCCCCGAGACAGGGAGGGAGGGCACTGAAGCTTTCTTT. It encodes CASKVTPETGREGTEAFF.

The chain joins TRBV5-1 to TRBJ2-2; D is ambiguous. Germline assignment: CDR1 SGHRS and CDR2 YFSETQ. V was shortened by 2 bases and J by 7 bases, with 9 bases between the two germline ends. This CDR3 comprises 13 residues. CDR3 sequence: CASSLIPRGELFF. The CDR3 DNA follows: TGCGCCAGCAGCTTAATCCCCCGCGGGGAGCTGTTTTTT. Together with reference TRBV5-1 and TRBJ2-2, the CDR3 gives the full variable domain: KAGVTQTPRYLIKTRGQQVTLSCSPISGHRSVSWYQQTPGQGLQFLFEYFSETQRNKGNFPGRFSGRQFSNSRSEMNVSTLELGDSALYLCASSLIPRGELFFGEGSRLTVL.

The rearrangement joins TRBV12-3 or TRBV12-4 to TRBJ2-7, with 8 bases identical to TRBD2. V was pared by 3 bases and J by 5 bases, with 12 bases of the junction left unmatched. There are 16 residues in the CDR3. The CDR3 is CASSFPVAGSFNEQYF. The CDR3 coding sequence is TGTGCCAGCAGTTTCCCGGTAGCGGGAAGTTTCAACGAGCAGTACTTC.

The chain combines TRBV20-1 with TRBJ2-1; D not certain. V was cut by 5 bases and J by 5 bases, with 19 bases left in between. This CDR3 region has 15 residues. Germline lookup yields CDR1 DFQATT and CDR2 SNEGSKA (reference sequence). The chain's CDR3 is CSALPGRGTNNEQFF. CDR3 nucleotide sequence: TGCAGTGCTCTCCCGGGCCGTGGCACGAACAATGAGCAGTTCTTC.

This clonotype was found a few times. The chain joins TRBV4-3 to TRBJ1-6; D not resolved. The CDR3 runs 15 residues. Trimming took 0 bases from V and 10 from J, leaving 13 bases between them. Germline V gene data show CDR1 as LGHNA and CDR2 as YSLEER. Written as DNA, the CDR3 is TGCGCCAGCAGCCAAGATTGGGGAGCATGGTCACCCCTCCACTTT. It yields the protein CASSQDWGAWSPLHF.